This TCR beta chain was sequenced in a study of blood T cell repertoires in COVID-19. Study summary: Researchers got acute and convalescent COVID-19 samples from the United States, Italy and Spain. PBMCs, B-cell-depleted T cells, or T cells provided the cDNA or gDNA that made up the material.

Looked up from germline, CDR1 is SEHNR and CDR2 is FQNEAQ (reference sequence). The V and J ends lost 1 base and 8 bases respectively, with 12 bases between them. CDR3 length: 14 amino acids. This clone was seen only a few times. In the original processing: Estimated nucleated cell counts came from reference gene primer amplification. TCRdb's table, derived via immunoSEQ multiplex PCR, lists solely in-frame clones and lacks some. Clone size and the V and J calls come from that table; the DNA yielded D and trimming. This sample has about 34,000 clones, with less than 95% found just once. This TCR came from an elderly man with acute or convalescent COVID-19. V and J are TRBV7-9 and TRBJ2-1; perhaps TRBD2 as D (5 bases). The source material was peripheral blood. The CDR3 bases are TGTGCCAGCAGCTTAGGGCTAGCTATCTATGAGCAGTTCTTC. Protein product: CASSLGLAIYEQFF.